This T cell receptor beta chain comes out of a study of cytomegalovirus exposure and HLA in healthy donors. The wider study: The 110 or so validation repertoires used the same platform as the 666 first-cohort repertoires, a later analysis reported. Study-level results: According to the study, 160 or so TCR beta chains were cytomegalovirus-associated. Rare TCR sequences dominated, though some public TCRs recurred in many donors.

Trimming removed 3 bases from V and 5 bases from J; junction bases left unmatched: 3. Germline values: CDR1 SQVTM, CDR2 ANQGSEA. This CDR3 comprises 14 residues. Concerning this clone itself: Its specificity is unknown.

Donors were drawn from the approximately 130-subject validation cohort, separate from the 666-subject first cohort. Sequencing was performed with immunoSEQ multiplex PCR; in TCRdb, only in-frame clones are kept and a portion is missing. This repertoire shows about 400,000 clones, about nine tenths found once; its top ten account for 0.8% to 0.85%. The chain is built from TRBV29-1 and TRBJ2-1, with 11 bases identical to TRBD2. The sequenced material came from PBMCs. This TCR was recovered from a woman aged 18 to 35 in good health and CMV-seronegative. CDR3 loop: CSVEGLADDNEQFF. In DNA form, the CDR3 reads TGCAGCGTTGAGGGACTAGCGGATGACAATGAGCAGTTCTTC.